Listed here is a single TCR beta chain. The antigen remains unidentified. This sample is part of a study of post-analysis software for immune sequencing data. Study-wide points: Relative to controls, patients had several TRBV segments at higher frequency, with TRBV5-6, TRBV5-1 and TRBV20-1 among these. A significant reduction in normalized Chao1 diversity was observed in multiple sclerosis patients versus controls.

Unique molecular identifiers featured in each of the TCR beta cDNA libraries. TCRdb fed the PCR reads into MiXCR, producing one record per CDR3 protein. The sample shows a few hundred thousand distinct CDR3 sequences, roughly 38% of them seen only once. Trimming removed 0 bases from V and 5 bases from J, with 12 bases in between. The CDR3 runs to 14 residues. Germline CDR1 reads SGHRS; CDR2 reads YFSETQ. The receptor comes from a girl between 10 and 17 years old with multiple sclerosis. The sequenced material came from blood. This chain connects TRBV5-1 to TRBJ2-7; D is perhaps TRBD2 (5 bases). The CDR3 nucleotides read TGCGCCAGCAGCTTGGGGACCGGGGTCCACGAGCAGTACTTC. Encoded protein: CASSLGTGVHEQYF.